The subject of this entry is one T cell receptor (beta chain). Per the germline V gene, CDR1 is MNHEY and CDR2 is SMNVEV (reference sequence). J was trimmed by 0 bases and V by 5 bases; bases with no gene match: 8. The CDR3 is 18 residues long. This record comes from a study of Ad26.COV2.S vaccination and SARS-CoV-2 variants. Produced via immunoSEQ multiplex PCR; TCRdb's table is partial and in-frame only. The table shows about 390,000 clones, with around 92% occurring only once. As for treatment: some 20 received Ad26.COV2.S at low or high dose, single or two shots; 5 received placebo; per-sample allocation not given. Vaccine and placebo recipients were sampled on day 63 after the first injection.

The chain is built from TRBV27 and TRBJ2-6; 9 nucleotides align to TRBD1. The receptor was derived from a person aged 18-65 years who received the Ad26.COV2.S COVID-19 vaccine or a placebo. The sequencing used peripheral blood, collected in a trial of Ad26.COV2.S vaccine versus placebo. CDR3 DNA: TGTGCCAGCAGTCCCACAGGGGGCCTTAGCTCTGGGGCCAACGTCCTGACTTTC. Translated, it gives CASSPTGGLSSGANVLTF.